The clone carrying this TCR beta chain has a count of ten or more. Its target is unknown. The sample belongs to a study of T-cell reconstitution after alpha-beta-depleted transplantation in children. Unique molecular identifiers were incorporated when the TCRbeta library was constructed. TCRdb reanalysed the PCR reads using MiXCR and keeps one entry per CDR3 protein. The profile shows hundreds of thousands of distinct CDR3 sequences, around 14% of them singletons. Study-level points and caveats: From surviving recipient T cells and thymic progenitors came the high day-60 TCRbeta diversity observed in some patients. Newly produced T cells mostly accounted for T-cell counts and diversity one year post-transplant. After transplant, at about two months, alpha-beta T cells were reportedly derived from several hundred expanded graft clones.

The sequencing here drew on PBMCs, taken before TCRalphabeta/CD19-depleted stem cell transplant. The TCR comes from a girl aged 2 to 9 with congenital amegakaryocytic thrombocytopenia, due to receive a stem cell transplant.

CDR3 protein: CSAIGLAVYNEQFF. The CDR3 region has the DNA TGCAGTGCTATAGGACTAGCGGTTTACAATGAGCAGTTCTTC. The rearrangement links TRBV20-1 to TRBJ2-1; 10 bases are a match to TRBD2. The ends lost 4 bases at V and 4 bases at J; junction bases unmatched: 4. Germline V gene lookup returns CDR1 DFQATT and CDR2 SNEGSKA (reference sequence). This CDR3 spans 14 amino acids.